The entry below describes one T cell receptor beta chain. Its target is not known. CDR1 SQVTM and CDR2 ANQGSEA come from the germline V gene. V was cut by 6 bases and J by 6 bases, with 14 bases left in between. The CDR3 spans 13 residues. This entry is derived from a study of post-analysis software for immune sequencing data. Study conclusions and caveats: Samples made in the same batch grouped tightly together by F measure. For normalized Chao1 diversity, multiple sclerosis patients scored significantly lower than controls did. Among a few TRBV segments more frequent in patients than controls were TRBV5-6, TRBV5-1 and TRBV20-1.

TCR beta cDNA libraries included unique molecular identifiers. Yield was about 500,000 cDNA molecules from around 0.96 to 9.9 million T cells. TCRdb called the PCR reads again in MiXCR, with one record for every CDR3 protein. The table includes approximately 260,000 distinct CDR3 sequences, less than 40% detected once. Sequencing was done on a sample of blood. This chain connects TRBV29-1 to TRBJ2-2; a weak D match, TRBD2 (5 bases). The receptor comes from a girl aged 5 to 17 with multiple sclerosis. The CDR3 nucleotides read TGCAGCGTCCAGGAGGTTGGGGCCGGGGAGCTGTTTTTT. Amino acid sequence: CSVQEVGAGELFF.